Reported below is one TCR beta chain. These data belong to a study of blood T cell repertoires in COVID-19. Overall study context: The study drew acute and convalescent COVID-19 samples from the United States, Italy and Spain.

This CDR3 contains 15 residues. The germline V gene has CDR1 KGHSH and CDR2 LQKENI. V lost 2 bases, J lost 4 bases, and 15 bases lay in between. Original processing methods: Reference gene primer amplification in the assay estimated nucleated cell counts. Clones were read by immunoSEQ multiplex PCR, and TCRdb kept only the in-frame ones, dropping some. That table furnishes V, J and clone size, whereas the DNA furnished D and trimming. The sample lists 80,000 or so clones; roughly 78% were seen once. The TCR comes from a human donor in a cohort sampled during active COVID-19. The chain links TRBV18 to TRBJ2-7; possibly TRBD1 for D (6 bases). Sequenced input: peripheral blood. The chain's CDR3 is CASSPEIQGGYEQYF. In DNA form, the CDR3 reads TGTGCCAGCTCACCAGAGATACAGGGTGGTTACGAGCAGTACTTC.